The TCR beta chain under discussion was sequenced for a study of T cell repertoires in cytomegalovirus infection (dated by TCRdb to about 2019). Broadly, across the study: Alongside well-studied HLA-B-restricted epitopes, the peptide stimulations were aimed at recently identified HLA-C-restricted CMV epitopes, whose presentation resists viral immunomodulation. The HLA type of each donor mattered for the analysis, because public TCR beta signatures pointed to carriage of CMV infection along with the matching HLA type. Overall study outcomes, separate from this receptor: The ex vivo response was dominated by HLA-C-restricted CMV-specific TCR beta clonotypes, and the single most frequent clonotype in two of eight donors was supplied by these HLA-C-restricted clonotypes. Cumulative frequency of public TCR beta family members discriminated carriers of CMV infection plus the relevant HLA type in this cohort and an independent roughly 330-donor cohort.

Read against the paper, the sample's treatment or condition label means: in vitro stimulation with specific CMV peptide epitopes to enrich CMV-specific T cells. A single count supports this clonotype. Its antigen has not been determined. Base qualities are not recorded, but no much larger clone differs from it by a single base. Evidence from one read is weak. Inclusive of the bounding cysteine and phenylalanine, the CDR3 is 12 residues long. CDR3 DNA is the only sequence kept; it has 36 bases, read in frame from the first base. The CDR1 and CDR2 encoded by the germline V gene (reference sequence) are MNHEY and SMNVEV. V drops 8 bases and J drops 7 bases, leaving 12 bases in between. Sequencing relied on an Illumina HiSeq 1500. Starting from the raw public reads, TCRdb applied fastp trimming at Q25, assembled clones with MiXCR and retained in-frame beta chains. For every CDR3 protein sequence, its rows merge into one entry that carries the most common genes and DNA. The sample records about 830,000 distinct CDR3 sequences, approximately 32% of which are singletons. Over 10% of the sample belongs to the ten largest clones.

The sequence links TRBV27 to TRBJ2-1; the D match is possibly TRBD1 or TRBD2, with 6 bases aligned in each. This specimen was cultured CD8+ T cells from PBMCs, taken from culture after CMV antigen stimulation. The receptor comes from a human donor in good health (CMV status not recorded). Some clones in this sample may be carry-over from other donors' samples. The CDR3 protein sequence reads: CASGGRKNEQFF. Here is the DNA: TGTGCCAGCGGGGGGCGGAAAAATGAGCAGTTCTTC.